The entry that follows covers one T cell receptor (beta chain) sequence. The data derive from a study of T-cell reconstitution after alpha-beta-depleted transplantation in children. Unique molecular identifiers were built into the TCRbeta library. TCRdb recomputed calls from the PCR reads with MiXCR, one row per CDR3 protein. The repertoire includes approximately 490,000 distinct CDR3 sequences, under 15% of them detected once, and less than 6.5% sits in the top ten. Germline CDR1 ENHRY, CDR2 SYGVKD. This CDR3 has 14 residues. V was shortened by 0 bases and J by 1 base, with 7 bases between the two germline ends.

This clonotype originated in a human donor who donated a stem cell graft to a child with combined immunodeficiency. The V gene is TRBV10-3, the J gene TRBJ2-7, with a tentative D call TRBD1 (5 bases). Sequenced material: PBMCs from the stem cell graft donor, taken from the stem cell graft. The CDR3 protein is CAISESPGSYEQYF. In DNA form, the CDR3 reads TGTGCCATCAGTGAGTCTCCAGGGTCCTACGAGCAGTACTTC.